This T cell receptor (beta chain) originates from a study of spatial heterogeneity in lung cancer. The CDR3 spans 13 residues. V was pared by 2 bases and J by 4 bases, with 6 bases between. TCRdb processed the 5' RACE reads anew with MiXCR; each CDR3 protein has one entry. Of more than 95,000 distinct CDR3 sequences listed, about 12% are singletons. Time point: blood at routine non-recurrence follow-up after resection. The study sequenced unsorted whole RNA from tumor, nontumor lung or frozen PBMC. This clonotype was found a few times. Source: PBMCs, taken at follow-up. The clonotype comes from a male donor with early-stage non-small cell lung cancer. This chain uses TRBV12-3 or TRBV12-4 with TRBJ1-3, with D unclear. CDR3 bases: TGTGCCAGCAGTTTAATAGGGGGAAACACCATATATTTT. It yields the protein CASSLIGGNTIYF.